These 3 T cell receptor beta chains were all obtained from the same sample, sequenced in a study of naive CD8 T cells in extremely preterm neonates. The data were produced by immunoSEQ multiplex PCR, yet TCRdb's version contains in-frame clones alone and is incomplete. The table lists 5,000 to 6,500 clones, almost 98% of them singletons. Sequenced: naive CD8+ T cells from blood. These receptors originate from a human donor in good health.

The CDR3 DNA reads as TGTGCCAGCAGTTTAGAGACAATTAGGGGAAACACCATATATTTT. Translating it yields CASSLETIRGNTIYF. The chain links TRBV28 to TRBJ1-3, with unresolved D. Trimming cost V 2 bases and J 4 bases, with 12 bases left between them. This CDR3 region has 15 residues. CDR1 is MDHEN and CDR2 is SYDVKM in the germline V gene. Based on the CDR3 plus reference TRBV28 and TRBJ1-3, the full variable domain is DVKVTQSSRYLVKRTGEKVFLECVQDMDHENMFWYRQDPGLGLRLIYFSYDVKMKEKGDIPEGYSVSREKKERFSLILESASTNQTSMYLCASSLETIRGNTIYFGEGSWLTVV.

V usage is TRBV7-2 and J usage is TRBJ2-3; maybe TRBD2 (6 bases). Germline CDR1 is SGHTA and CDR2 is FQGNSA. The CDR3 consists of 18 residues. Trimming pared 7 bases from V and 1 base from J, leaving 24 bases between. DNA for the CDR3: TGTGCCAGCACCCCTCCCAAGCGTGGGGAGGCGGGCACAGATACGCAGTATTTT. This sequence encodes CASTPPKRGEAGTDTQYF.

The chain carries TRBV30 and TRBJ1-2, with 7 nucleotides matching TRBD1. Germline CDR1 is GTSNPN and CDR2 is SVGIG (reference sequence). The CDR3 contains 15 residues. V dropped 1 base and J dropped 5; count of bases not matched to a gene: 10. The CDR3 loop is CAWSGGTAQGYGYTF. In DNA form, the CDR3 reads TGTGCCTGGAGTGGGGGGACAGCCCAGGGATATGGCTACACCTTC.